This TCR beta chain was sequenced during a study of tumor-infiltrating lymphocytes in primary liver carcinoma. The CDR3 has 14 amino acids. V gave up 5 bases and J gave up 4 bases; unmatched junction bases: 8. Between roughly 17 and 31 mg of unsorted bulk tissue served as the source from which RNA and DNA were co-extracted. The study, taken as a whole, reports: Only about 8-25% of top clones were detected in all five tumor regions.

The input was 500 ng total RNA; TCR beta cDNA was made from it with a constant-region primer. The TCR beta library was amplified through three nested multiplex PCR rounds in a modified ARM-PCR procedure. Amplification in the first two PCR rounds was performed using TRBV1-TRBV30 forward primers and a C-beta reverse primer for approximately 10 cycles each. MiXCR, applied by TCRdb to the multiplex PCR reads, yields one record per CDR3 protein. The sample contains approximately 110,000 distinct CDR3 sequences, about 59% of which appear only once. This clonotype was counted many times. As yet, its antigen is unknown.

The receptor was derived from an older woman with primary liver carcinoma and hepatitis B virus infection. The chain employs TRBV12-3 or TRBV12-4 and TRBJ2-7, with 7 bases identical to TRBD2. Sequencing was done on a sample of liver tumor tissue from sampling region 1. Subset denoted: tumor region T1, superior pole. CDR3 loop: CASSPGLVGYEQYF. The CDR3 DNA reads TGTGCCAGCAGTCCCGGACTAGTAGGATACGAGCAGTACTTC.